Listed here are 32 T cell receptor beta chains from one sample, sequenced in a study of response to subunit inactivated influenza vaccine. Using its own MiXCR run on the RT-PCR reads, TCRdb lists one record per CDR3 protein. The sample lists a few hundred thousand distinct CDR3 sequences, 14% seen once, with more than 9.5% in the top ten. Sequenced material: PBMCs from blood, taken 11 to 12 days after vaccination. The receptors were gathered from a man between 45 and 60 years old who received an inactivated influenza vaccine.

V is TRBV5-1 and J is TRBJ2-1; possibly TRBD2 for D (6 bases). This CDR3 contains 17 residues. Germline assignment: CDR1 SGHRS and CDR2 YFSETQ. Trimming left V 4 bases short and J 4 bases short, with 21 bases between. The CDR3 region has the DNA TGCGCCAGCAGCCGCTTGGAATTCGCTAGCGATTACAATGAGCAGTTCTTC. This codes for CASSRLEFASDYNEQFF.

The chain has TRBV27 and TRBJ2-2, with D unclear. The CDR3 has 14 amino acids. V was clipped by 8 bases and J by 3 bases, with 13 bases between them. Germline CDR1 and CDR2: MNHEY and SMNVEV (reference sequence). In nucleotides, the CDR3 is TGTGCCAGCGGGATTGTAATGGACACCGGGGAGCTGTTTTTT. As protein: CASGIVMDTGELFF.

This chain's CDR3 is CASSLPTVDYNEQFF. CDR3 DNA sequence: TGTGCCAGCAGCTTGCCCACAGTGGACTACAATGAGCAGTTCTTC. V is TRBV5-6 and J is TRBJ2-1; D not resolved. Germline CDR1 and CDR2: SGHDT and YYEEEE. This CDR3 has 15 amino acids. The V and J ends lost 1 base and 3 bases respectively, with 11 bases between them.

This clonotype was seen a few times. CDR3 amino acids: CASSLSRTGTYEQYF. DNA of the CDR3: TGTGCCAGCAGTTTGAGTAGGACAGGGACCTACGAGCAGTACTTC. The V and J genes are TRBV27 and TRBJ2-7; 8 nucleotides align to TRBD1. CDR3 length: 15 residues. In germline, CDR1 is MNHEY, CDR2 SMNVEV (reference sequence). V dropped 3 bases and J dropped 2; count of bases not matched to a gene: 6.

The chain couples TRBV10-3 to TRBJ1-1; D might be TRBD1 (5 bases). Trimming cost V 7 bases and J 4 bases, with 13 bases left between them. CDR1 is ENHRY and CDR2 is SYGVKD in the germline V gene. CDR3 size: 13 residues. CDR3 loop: CAINGGRSTEAFF. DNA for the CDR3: TGTGCCATCAACGGGGGGAGGAGCACTGAAGCTTTCTTT.

Here the CDR3 reads CASSQAWGSSYNEQFF. The CDR3, as DNA: TGTGCCAGCAGCCAAGCATGGGGGAGCTCCTACAATGAGCAGTTCTTC. The rearrangement uses TRBV4-2 and TRBJ2-1, with D perhaps assigned TRBD1 or TRBD2 (5 bases each). Germline V gives CDR1 LGHNA, CDR2 YNFKEQ. This CDR3 is 16 amino acids long. V lost 1 base and J 0 bases, leaving 10 bases between the germline ends.

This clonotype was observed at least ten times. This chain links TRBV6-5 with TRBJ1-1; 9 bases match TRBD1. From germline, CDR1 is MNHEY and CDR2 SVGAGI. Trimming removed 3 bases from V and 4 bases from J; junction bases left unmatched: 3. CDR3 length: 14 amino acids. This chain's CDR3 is CASSYGQGSTEAFF. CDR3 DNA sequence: TGTGCCAGCAGTTATGGACAGGGGAGCACTGAAGCTTTCTTT.

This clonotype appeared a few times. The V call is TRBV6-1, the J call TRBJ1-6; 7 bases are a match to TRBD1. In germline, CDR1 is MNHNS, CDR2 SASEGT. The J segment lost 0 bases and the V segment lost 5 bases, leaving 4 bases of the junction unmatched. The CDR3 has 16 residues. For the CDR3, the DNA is TGTGCCAGCAGTAGGGACAGATCCTCCTATAATTCACCCCTCCACTTT. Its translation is CASSRDRSSYNSPLHF.

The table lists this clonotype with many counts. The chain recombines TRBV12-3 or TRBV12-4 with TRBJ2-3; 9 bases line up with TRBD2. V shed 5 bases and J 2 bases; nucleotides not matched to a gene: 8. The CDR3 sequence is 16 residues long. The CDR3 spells CASSQGTSLYTDTQYF. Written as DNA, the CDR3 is TGTGCCAGCAGTCAAGGGACTAGCTTATACACAGATACGCAGTATTTT.

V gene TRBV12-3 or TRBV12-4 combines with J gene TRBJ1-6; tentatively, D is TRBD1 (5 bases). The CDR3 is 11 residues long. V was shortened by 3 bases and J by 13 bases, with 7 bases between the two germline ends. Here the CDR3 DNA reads TGTGCCAGCAGTTTTCGGGGGCCCCTCCACTTT. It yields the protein CASSFRGPLHF.

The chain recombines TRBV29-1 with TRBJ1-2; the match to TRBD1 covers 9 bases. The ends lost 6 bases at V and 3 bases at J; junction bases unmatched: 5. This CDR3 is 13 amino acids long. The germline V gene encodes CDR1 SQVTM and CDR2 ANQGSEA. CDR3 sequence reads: CSVWTGVDYGYTF. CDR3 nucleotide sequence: TGCAGCGTCTGGACAGGGGTAGACTATGGCTACACCTTC.

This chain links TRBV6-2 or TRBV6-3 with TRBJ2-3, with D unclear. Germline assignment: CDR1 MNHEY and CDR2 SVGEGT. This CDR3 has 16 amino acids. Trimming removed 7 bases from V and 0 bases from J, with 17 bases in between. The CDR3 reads CASKQTAVTSTDTQYF. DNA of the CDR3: TGTGCCAGCAAACAGACGGCGGTGACTAGCACAGATACGCAGTATTTT.

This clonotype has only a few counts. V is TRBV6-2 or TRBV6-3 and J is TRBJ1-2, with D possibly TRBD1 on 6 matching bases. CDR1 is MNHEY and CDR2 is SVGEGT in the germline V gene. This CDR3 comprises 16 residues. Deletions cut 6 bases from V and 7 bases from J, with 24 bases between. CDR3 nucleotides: TGTGCCAGCAGACCTCCGGGACACATTTGGGTTGCTGGCTACACCTTC. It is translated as CASRPPGHIWVAGYTF.

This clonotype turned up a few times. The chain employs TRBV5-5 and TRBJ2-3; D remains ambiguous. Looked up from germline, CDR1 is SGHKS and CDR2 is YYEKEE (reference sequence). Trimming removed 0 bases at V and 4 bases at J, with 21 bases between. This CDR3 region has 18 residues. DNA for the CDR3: TGTGCCAGCAGCTTGGTGGTCTCCGCATTTTCATGGGCAGATACGCAGTATTTT. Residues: CASSLVVSAFSWADTQYF.

CDR3 amino acids: CSARALRRGQGSMNTEAFF. The CDR3 DNA is TGCAGTGCTAGAGCGTTAAGGCGGGGACAGGGGTCGATGAACACTGAAGCTTTCTTT. The chain is built from TRBV20-1 and TRBJ1-1, with TRBD1 matching 10 bases. Trimming removed 1 base from V and 0 bases from J; junction bases left unmatched: 14. Germline values: CDR1 DFQATT, CDR2 SNEGSKA (reference sequence). This CDR3 has 19 amino acids.

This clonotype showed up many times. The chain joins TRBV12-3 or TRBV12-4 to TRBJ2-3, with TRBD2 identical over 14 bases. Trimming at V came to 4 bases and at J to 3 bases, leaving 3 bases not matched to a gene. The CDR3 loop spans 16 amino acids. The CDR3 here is CASSSGLAGGTDTQYF. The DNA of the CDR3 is TGTGCCAGCAGTTCTGGACTAGCGGGAGGAACAGATACGCAGTATTTT.

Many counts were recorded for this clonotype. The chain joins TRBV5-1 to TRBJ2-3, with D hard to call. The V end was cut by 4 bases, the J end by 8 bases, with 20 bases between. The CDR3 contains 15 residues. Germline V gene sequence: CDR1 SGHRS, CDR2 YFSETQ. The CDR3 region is CASSPRLSQEGTQYF. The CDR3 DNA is TGCGCCAGCAGCCCGCGTTTAAGTCAGGAAGGTACGCAGTATTTT.

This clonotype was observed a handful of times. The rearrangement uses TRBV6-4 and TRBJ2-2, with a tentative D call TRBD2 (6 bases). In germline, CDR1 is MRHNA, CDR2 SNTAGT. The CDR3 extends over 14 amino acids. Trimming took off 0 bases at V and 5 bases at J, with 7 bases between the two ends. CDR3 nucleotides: TGTGCCAGCAGTGACTCGACTAGTACCGGGGAGCTGTTTTTT. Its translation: CASSDSTSTGELFF.

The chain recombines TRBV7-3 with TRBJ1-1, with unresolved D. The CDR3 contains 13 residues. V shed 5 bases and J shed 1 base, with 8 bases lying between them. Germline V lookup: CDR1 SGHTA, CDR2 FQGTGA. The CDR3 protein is CASSTYKNTEAFF. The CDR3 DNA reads TGTGCCAGCAGCACCTACAAGAACACTGAAGCTTTCTTT.

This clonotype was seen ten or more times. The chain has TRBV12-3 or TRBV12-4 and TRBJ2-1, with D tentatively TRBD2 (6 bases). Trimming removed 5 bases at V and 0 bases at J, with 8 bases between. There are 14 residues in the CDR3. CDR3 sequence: CASSGGSSYNEQFF. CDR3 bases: TGTGCCAGCAGTGGGGGGAGCTCCTACAATGAGCAGTTCTTC.

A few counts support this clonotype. DNA for the CDR3: TGTGCCAGCAGACTGACGACTAGCGGGGTAGCCAAACTCGACAATGAGCAGTTCTTC. As protein: CASRLTTSGVAKLDNEQFF. The chain employs TRBV6-1 and TRBJ2-1, with 11 bases matching TRBD2. With V trimmed by 6 bases and J by 5 bases, 18 bases remained unmatched. Germline V gene sequence: CDR1 MNHNS, CDR2 SASEGT. This CDR3 has 19 residues.

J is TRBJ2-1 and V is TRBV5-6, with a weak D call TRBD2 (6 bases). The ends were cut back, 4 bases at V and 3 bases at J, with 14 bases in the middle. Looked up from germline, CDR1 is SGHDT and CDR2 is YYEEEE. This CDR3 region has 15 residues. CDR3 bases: TGTGCCAGCAGCGAAAGACTAGTTCTCTACAATGAGCAGTTCTTC. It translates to CASSERLVLYNEQFF.

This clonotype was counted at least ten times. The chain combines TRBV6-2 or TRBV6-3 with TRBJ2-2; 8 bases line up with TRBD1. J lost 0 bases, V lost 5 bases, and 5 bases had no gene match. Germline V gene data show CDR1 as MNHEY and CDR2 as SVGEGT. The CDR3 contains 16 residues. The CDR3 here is CASSPQGASNTGELFF. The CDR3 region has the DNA TGTGCCAGCAGTCCTCAGGGGGCGTCGAACACCGGGGAGCTGTTTTTT.

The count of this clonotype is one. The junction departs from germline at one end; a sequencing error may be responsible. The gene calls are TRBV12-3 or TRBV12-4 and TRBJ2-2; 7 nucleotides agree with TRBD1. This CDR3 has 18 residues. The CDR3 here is CASSSHGTAVANTGELFF. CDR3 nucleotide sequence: TGTGCCAGCAGTTCACACGGGACAGCGGTTGCGAACACAGGGGAGCTGTTTTTT.

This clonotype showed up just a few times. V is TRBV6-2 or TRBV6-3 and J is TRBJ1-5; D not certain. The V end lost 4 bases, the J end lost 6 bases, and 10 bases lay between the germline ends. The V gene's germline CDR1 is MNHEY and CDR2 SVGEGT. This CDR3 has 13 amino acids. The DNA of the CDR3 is TGTGCCAGCAGTTTAGGAGTAGCTCAGCCCCAGCATTTT. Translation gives CASSLGVAQPQHF.

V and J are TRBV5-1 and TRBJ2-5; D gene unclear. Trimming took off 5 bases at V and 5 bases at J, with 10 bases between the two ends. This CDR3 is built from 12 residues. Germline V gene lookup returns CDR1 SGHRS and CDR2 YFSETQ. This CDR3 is CASRMKWETQYF. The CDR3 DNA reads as TGCGCCAGCAGAATGAAATGGGAGACCCAGTACTTC.

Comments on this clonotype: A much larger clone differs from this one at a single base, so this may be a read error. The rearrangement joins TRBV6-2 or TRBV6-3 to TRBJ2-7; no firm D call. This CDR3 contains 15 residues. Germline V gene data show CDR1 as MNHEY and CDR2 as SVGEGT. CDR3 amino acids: CASSYLGQAIYGQYF. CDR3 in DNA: TGTGCCAGCAGTTACCTCGGGCAGGCGATCTACGGGCAGTACTTC.

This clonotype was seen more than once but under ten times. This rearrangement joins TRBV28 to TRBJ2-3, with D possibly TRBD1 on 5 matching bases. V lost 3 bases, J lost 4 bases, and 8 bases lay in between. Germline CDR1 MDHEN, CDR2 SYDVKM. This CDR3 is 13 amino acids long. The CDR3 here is CASSFGAADTQYF. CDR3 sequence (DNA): TGTGCCAGCAGTTTTGGGGCCGCAGATACGCAGTATTTT.

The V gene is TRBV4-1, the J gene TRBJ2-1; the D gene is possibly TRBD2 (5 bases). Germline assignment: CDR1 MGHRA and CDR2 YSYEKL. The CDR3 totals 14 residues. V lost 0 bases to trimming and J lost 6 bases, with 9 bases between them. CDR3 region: CASSQDRGLNEQFF. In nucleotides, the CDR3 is TGCGCCAGCAGCCAAGATCGTGGACTCAATGAGCAGTTCTTC.

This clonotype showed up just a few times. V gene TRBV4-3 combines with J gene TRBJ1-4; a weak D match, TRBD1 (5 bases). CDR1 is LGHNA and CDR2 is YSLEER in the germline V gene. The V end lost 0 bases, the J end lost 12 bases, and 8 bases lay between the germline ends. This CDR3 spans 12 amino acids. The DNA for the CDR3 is TGCGCCAGCAGCCAAGAATCAGGGCAACTGTTTTTT. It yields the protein CASSQESGQLFF.

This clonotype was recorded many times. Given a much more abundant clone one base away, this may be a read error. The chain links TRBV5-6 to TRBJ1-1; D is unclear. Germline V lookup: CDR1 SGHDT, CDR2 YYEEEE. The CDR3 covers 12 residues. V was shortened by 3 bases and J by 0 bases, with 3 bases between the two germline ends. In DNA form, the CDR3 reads TGTGCCAGCAGCTGGATGAACACTGAAGCTTTCTTT. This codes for CASSWMNTEAFF.

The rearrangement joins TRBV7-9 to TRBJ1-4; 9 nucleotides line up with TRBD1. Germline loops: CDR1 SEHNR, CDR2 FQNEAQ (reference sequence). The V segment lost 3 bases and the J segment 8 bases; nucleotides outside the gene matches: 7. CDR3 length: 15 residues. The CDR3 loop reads CASSFPGQGGEKLFF. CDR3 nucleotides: TGTGCCAGCAGCTTCCCGGGACAGGGAGGGGAAAAACTGTTTTTT.